This T cell receptor (beta chain) appears in the sequencing data of a study of OX40 agonist ivuxolimab in advanced cancers. On the study more broadly: Males comprised 75% to 90% of the group, whose mean age was about 62 years (range roughly 23 to 80). Patients achieving partial responses numbered three: one hepatocellular carcinoma case and two cutaneous melanoma cases.

Sequenced by immunoSEQ multiplex PCR; TCRdb stores in-frame clones only, minus some. The sample consists of 90,000 or so clones, 89% of them appearing once. V lost 3 bases and J lost 6; bases outside the gene matches: 4. The CDR3 contains 14 residues. Germline CDR1 reads SGDLS; CDR2 reads YYNGEE. This chain connects TRBV9 to TRBJ1-4; the match to TRBD1 covers 8 bases. The clonotype comes from an adult with an advanced solid tumor such as melanoma, head and neck, liver or kidney cancer. The input for sequencing was CD4+ or CD8+ T cells sorted from blood, taken in a trial of the OX40 agonist ivuxolimab. In DNA form, the CDR3 reads TGTGCCAGCAGCGCACAGGGGGGCGATGAAAAACTGTTTTTT. It is translated as CASSAQGGDEKLFF.